Below, 27 T cell receptor beta chains from the same sample are listed, as sequenced in a study of immune evolution from preneoplasia to lung adenocarcinoma. Measured with immunoSEQ multiplex PCR; TCRdb has only the in-frame clones, and not every one. Altogether under 9,000 clones are present, 70% to 80% being singletons, with the ten largest covering under 9%. Sequenced input: FFPE minimally invasive lung adenocarcinoma tissue. The origin of the receptors is a person aged 70 to 85 with lung adenocarcinoma.

The J gene is TRBJ2-2, the V gene TRBV11-2, with D perhaps TRBD1 (5 bases). The V end lost 0 bases, the J end lost 3 bases, and 8 bases lay between the germline ends. The CDR3 spans 15 residues. The germline V gene has CDR1 SGHAT and CDR2 FQNNGV. Here the CDR3 DNA reads TGTGCCAGCAGCTTAGACAGGGCGGACACCGGGGAGCTGTTTTTT. It translates to CASSLDRADTGELFF.

V gene TRBV29-1 combines with J gene TRBJ1-1; no firm D call. The CDR3 is 11 residues long. Germline loops: CDR1 SQVTM, CDR2 ANQGSEA. The V and J ends lost 6 bases and 5 bases respectively, with 10 bases between them. The CDR3 DNA follows: TGCAGCGTGCCCGTGTGGACTGAAGCTTTCTTT. Its protein product is CSVPVWTEAFF.

The chain employs TRBV5-1 and TRBJ2-2; no firm D call. The germline V and J ends were trimmed by 4 bases and 6 bases, with 16 bases remaining between them. The CDR3 extends over 15 amino acids. The germline V gene encodes CDR1 SGHRS and CDR2 YFSETQ. CDR3 sequence: CASSRSPDRAGELFF. The DNA of the CDR3 is TGCGCCAGCAGCCGATCACCGGACCGGGCCGGGGAGCTGTTTTTT.

The chain recombines TRBV7-3 with TRBJ2-2; D gene uncertain. This CDR3 contains 13 residues. V was shortened by 3 bases and J by 2 bases, with 4 bases between the two germline ends. Germline CDR1 reads SGHTA; CDR2 reads FQGTGA. In nucleotides, the CDR3 is TGTGCCAGCAGCTTTATAAACACCGGGGAGCTGTTTTTT. Translation: CASSFINTGELFF.

The chain employs TRBV6-5 and TRBJ2-5; possibly TRBD2 for D (6 bases). The J call is uncertain, as TRBJ2-7 better fits the DNA end. Germline-derived CDR1 and CDR2 are MNHEY and SVGAGI. The CDR3 contains 13 residues. This CDR3 reads CASSSGTFYEQYF. Written as DNA, the CDR3 is TGTGCCAGCAGTTCCGGGACTTTTTACGAGCAGTACTTC.

This clone was seen a few times. The chain couples TRBV11-2 to TRBJ1-3, with TRBD1 as a possible D gene (5 bases). The CDR3 runs 14 residues. The V end lost 6 bases, the J end lost 4 bases, and 13 bases lay between the germline ends. The germline CDR1 and CDR2 sequences are SGHAT and FQNNGV. DNA for the CDR3: TGTGCCAGCAGTCAGGGATTGGACGGAAACACCATATATTTT. Translated, it gives CASSQGLDGNTIYF.

The rearrangement joins TRBV21-1 to TRBJ1-1; TRBD1, the table's D call, was not compared with the DNA. TRBV21-1 is marked as a pseudogene. CDR3 length equals 13 residues. In nucleotides, the CDR3 is TGTGCCAGCAGCGACAGGGAACGCACTGAAGCTTTCTTT. It encodes CASSDRERTEAFF.

The chain has TRBV5-6 and TRBJ1-2, with 7 bases fitting TRBD1. The CDR3 has 14 residues. In germline, CDR1 is SGHDT, CDR2 YYEEEE. V dropped 3 bases and J dropped 6; count of bases not matched to a gene: 8. In DNA form, the CDR3 reads TGTGCCAGCAGCTCAAAAGACAGGGCCCATGGCTACACCTTC. It translates to CASSSKDRAHGYTF.

This clone was observed a handful of times. The chain has TRBV28 and TRBJ1-2; 7 nucleotides line up with TRBD1. The CDR3 is made up of 13 amino acids. Germline trimming cut 1 base from V and 7 bases from J; bases unmatched to any gene: 3. Looked up from germline, CDR1 is MDHEN and CDR2 is SYDVKM. CDR3 nucleotides: TGTGCCAGCAGTTTATTACAGGGGCCTGGCTACACCTTC. This translates into CASSLLQGPGYTF.

The chain links TRBV27 to TRBJ1-4, with D possibly being TRBD1 (6 bases). Trimming removed 4 bases from V and 7 bases from J, with 16 bases in between. The V gene's germline CDR1 is MNHEY and CDR2 SMNVEV (reference sequence). The length of the CDR3 is 15 residues. The DNA of the CDR3 is TGTGCCAGCAGTTCGTCCGTGGGGGCTGCTGAAAAACTGTTTTTT. It yields the protein CASSSSVGAAEKLFF.

This clone was seen only once. The rearrangement links TRBV20-1 to TRBJ2-7; D is uncertain. The CDR3 runs to 11 residues. Germline loops: CDR1 DFQATT, CDR2 SNEGSKA (reference sequence). The ends were cut back, 4 bases at V and 5 bases at J, with 9 bases in the middle. CDR3 loop: CSAKTLHEQYF. As DNA, the CDR3 is TGCAGTGCTAAGACACTTCACGAGCAGTACTTC.

The chain links TRBV11-1 to TRBJ2-7; D tentatively reads TRBD1 or TRBD2 (5 bases each). The CDR3 is 15 residues long. Trimming took off 5 bases at V and 0 bases at J, with 14 bases between the two ends. Germline CDR1 is SGHAT and CDR2 is FQDESV (reference sequence). CDR3 region: CASSPQWGSSYEQYF. The CDR3 region has the DNA TGTGCCAGCAGCCCTCAATGGGGGTCCTCCTACGAGCAGTACTTC.

The chain employs TRBV28 and TRBJ1-5; D not resolved. V lost 3 bases and J lost 2, with 14 bases in between. This CDR3 comprises 16 residues. Germline CDR1 MDHEN, CDR2 SYDVKM. CDR3 sequence: CASSLRSQAGNQPQHF. CDR3 DNA: TGTGCCAGCAGTTTGAGGAGTCAGGCAGGCAATCAGCCCCAGCATTTT.

V and J are TRBV29-1 and TRBJ2-7, with 14 bases matching TRBD2. CDR1 and CDR2 from the germline V gene are SQVTM and ANQGSEA. The CDR3 extends over 17 amino acids. Losses at the gene ends were 0 bases for V and 4 bases for J; bases not matched to a gene: 8. The CDR3 region is CSVEDGTSGSGRYEQYF. The CDR3 DNA sequence: TGCAGCGTTGAAGATGGGACTAGCGGGAGTGGGCGATACGAGCAGTACTTC.

This clone occurred a few times. The chain carries TRBV27 and TRBJ2-1; D unclear. Trimming removed 0 bases at V and 6 bases at J, with 9 bases between. The CDR3 has 14 residues. From germline, CDR1 is MNHEY and CDR2 SMNVEV (reference sequence). Here the CDR3 reads CASSLSPTANEQFF. In DNA form, the CDR3 reads TGTGCCAGCAGTTTATCACCTACAGCCAATGAGCAGTTCTTC.

The chain is built from TRBV27 and TRBJ1-5; 9 positions agree with TRBD1. The CDR3 totals 17 residues. Germline-derived CDR1 and CDR2 are MNHEY and SMNVEV (reference sequence). Trimming cost V 3 bases and J 4 bases; bases outside gene matches: 10. The CDR3 loop reads CASSFAGGQGTNQPQHF. CDR3 DNA: TGTGCCAGCAGTTTCGCCGGGGGACAGGGAACTAATCAGCCCCAGCATTTT.

The chain uses TRBV29-1 and TRBJ2-7; a weak D match, TRBD1 (5 bases). V lost 3 bases, J lost 5 bases, and 20 bases lay in between. CDR1 and CDR2 (germline): SQVTM, ANQGSEA. This CDR3 has 15 amino acids. Here the CDR3 DNA reads TGCAGCGTTGAGACCTCAGGGTGGGGTGAGGACGAGCAGTACTTC. This sequence encodes CSVETSGWGEDEQYF.

The gene calls are TRBV18 and TRBJ2-7; TRBD1 aligns across 8 bases. CDR1 is KGHSH and CDR2 is LQKENI in the germline V gene. This CDR3 spans 14 amino acids. With 3 bases clipped from V and 4 bases from J, the junction kept 5 bases outside the gene matches. CDR3 sequence: CASSPRTGSYEQYF. DNA for the CDR3: TGTGCCAGCTCACCGCGGACAGGGTCTTACGAGCAGTACTTC.

This clone was seen only a few times. V is TRBV7-3 and J is TRBJ2-5, with 9 bases that match TRBD2. Unmatched junction bases numbered 2, after V lost 2 bases and J lost 1 base. CDR3 length: 15 amino acids. CDR1 and CDR2 from the germline V gene are SGHTA and FQGTGA. The CDR3 sequence: CASSLAGGGQETQYF. In nucleotides, the CDR3 is TGTGCCAGCAGCTTAGCGGGAGGGGGCCAAGAGACCCAGTACTTC.

J is TRBJ2-2 and V is TRBV5-4; possibly TRBD1 for D (6 bases). The ends were cut back, 1 base at V and 5 bases at J, with 12 bases in the middle. CDR1 and CDR2 (germline): SGHNT, YYREEE (reference sequence). This CDR3 comprises 15 residues. The CDR3 coding sequence is TGTGCCAGCAGCTTGACAGGGACCGGGACCGGGGAGCTGTTTTTT. Protein sequence: CASSLTGTGTGELFF.

V gene TRBV28 combines with J gene TRBJ2-3, with TRBD2 matching 8 bases. The CDR3 has 16 residues. Unmatched junction bases numbered 11, after V lost 6 bases and J lost 3 bases. The V gene's germline CDR1 is MDHEN and CDR2 SYDVKM. The CDR3 protein is CASRTLAAGGTDTQYF. DNA of the CDR3: TGTGCCAGCAGGACCCTAGCTGCGGGGGGAACAGATACGCAGTATTTT.

The chain uses TRBV6-5 and TRBJ1-2; D is possibly TRBD1 (5 bases). V lost 4 bases to trimming and J lost 5 bases, with 17 bases between them. Germline loops: CDR1 MNHEY, CDR2 SVGAGI. CDR3 length equals 15 residues. CDR3 nucleotide sequence: TGTGCCAGCAGTTCCGGGACGTCGGAATTTTATGGCTACACCTTC. Translation gives CASSSGTSEFYGYTF.

Worth noting for this clone: The junction differs from germline at one of its ends, possibly a read error. V usage is TRBV6-1 and J usage is TRBJ1-5; D ambiguous. This CDR3 is built from 13 residues. The germline gives CDR1 MNHNS, CDR2 SASEGT. The CDR3 protein is CVSSERHNQPQHF. Written as DNA, the CDR3 is TGTGTCAGCAGTGAAAGACACAATCAGCCCCAGCATTTT.

V usage is TRBV18 and J usage is TRBJ2-2; TRBD1 might be the D (5 bases). CDR1 and CDR2 from the germline V gene are KGHSH and LQKENI. The V and J ends lost 6 bases and 3 bases respectively, with 14 bases between them. The CDR3 contains 15 residues. As DNA, the CDR3 is TGTGCCAGCTCCCCCCAGACAGTACACACCGGGGAGCTGTTTTTT. Residues: CASSPQTVHTGELFF.

This chain links TRBV9 with TRBJ1-1; possibly TRBD1 for D (5 bases). Looked up from germline, CDR1 is SGDLS and CDR2 is YYNGEE. Trimming shortened V by 0 bases and J by 4 bases, and 19 bases separated the two germline ends. The CDR3 is 17 amino acids. The CDR3: CASSVGDPLTEGTEAFF. DNA of the CDR3: TGTGCCAGCAGCGTAGGGGACCCCCTAACGGAGGGCACTGAAGCTTTCTTT.

The genes are TRBV10-1 and TRBJ2-5, with D perhaps TRBD2 (6 bases). The germline V gene has CDR1 WNHNN and CDR2 SYGVQD (reference sequence). This CDR3 region has 13 residues. V lost 4 bases and J 5 bases, leaving 11 bases between the germline ends. The CDR3 reads CASSGGGMETQYF. As DNA, the CDR3 is TGCGCCAGCAGTGGGGGAGGAATGGAGACCCAGTACTTC.

The chain recombines TRBV6-1 with TRBJ2-3; 7 bases line up with TRBD2. J lost 1 base, V lost 8 bases, and 6 bases had no gene match. This CDR3 contains 14 residues. CDR1 is MNHNS and CDR2 is SASEGT in the germline V gene. This CDR3 reads CASFSGQGTDTQYF. Here the CDR3 DNA reads TGTGCCAGCTTTAGCGGGCAGGGCACAGATACGCAGTATTTT.